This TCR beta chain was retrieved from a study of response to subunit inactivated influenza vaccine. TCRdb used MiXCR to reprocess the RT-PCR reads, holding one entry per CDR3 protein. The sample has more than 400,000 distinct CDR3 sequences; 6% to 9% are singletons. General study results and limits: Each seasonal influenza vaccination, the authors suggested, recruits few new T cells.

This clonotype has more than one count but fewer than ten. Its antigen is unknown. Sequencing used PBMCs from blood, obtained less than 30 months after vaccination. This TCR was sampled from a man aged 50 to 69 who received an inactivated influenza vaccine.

The CDR3 is CASSLAEKEQYF. In DNA form, the CDR3 reads TGTGCCAGCAGCTTAGCGGAAAAGGAGCAGTACTTC. V gene TRBV7-6 combines with J gene TRBJ2-7; D is unclear. Trimming removed 0 bases at V and 7 bases at J, with 7 bases between. The CDR3 is 12 residues long. Looked up from germline, CDR1 is SGHVS and CDR2 is FNYEAQ.